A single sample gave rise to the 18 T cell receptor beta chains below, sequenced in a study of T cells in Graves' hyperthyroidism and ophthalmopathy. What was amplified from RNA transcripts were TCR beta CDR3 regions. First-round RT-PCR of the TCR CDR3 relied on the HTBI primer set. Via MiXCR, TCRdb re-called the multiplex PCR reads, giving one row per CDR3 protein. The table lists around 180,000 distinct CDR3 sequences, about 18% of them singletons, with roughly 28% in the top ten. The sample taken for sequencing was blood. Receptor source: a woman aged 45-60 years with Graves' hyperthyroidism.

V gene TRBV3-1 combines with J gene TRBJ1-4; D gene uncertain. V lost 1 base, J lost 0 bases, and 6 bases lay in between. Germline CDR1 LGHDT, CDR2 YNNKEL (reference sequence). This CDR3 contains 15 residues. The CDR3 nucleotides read TGTGCCAGCAGCCAAGGGTTTACAACTAATGAAAAACTGTTTTTT. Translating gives CASSQGFTTNEKLFF.

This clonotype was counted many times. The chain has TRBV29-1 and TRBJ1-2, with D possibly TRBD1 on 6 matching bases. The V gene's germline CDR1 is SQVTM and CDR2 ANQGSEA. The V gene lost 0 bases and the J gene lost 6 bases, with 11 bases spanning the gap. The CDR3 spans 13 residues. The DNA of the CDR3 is TGCAGCGTTGAAGATCGCGGGGGGCATGGCTACACCTTC. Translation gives CSVEDRGGHGYTF.

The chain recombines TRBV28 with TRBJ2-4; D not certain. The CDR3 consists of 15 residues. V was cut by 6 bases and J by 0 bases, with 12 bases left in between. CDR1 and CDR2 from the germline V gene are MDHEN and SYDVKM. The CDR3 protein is CASRTLNLAKNIQYF. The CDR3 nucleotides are TGTGCCAGCAGAACTTTGAACCTAGCCAAAAACATTCAGTACTTC.

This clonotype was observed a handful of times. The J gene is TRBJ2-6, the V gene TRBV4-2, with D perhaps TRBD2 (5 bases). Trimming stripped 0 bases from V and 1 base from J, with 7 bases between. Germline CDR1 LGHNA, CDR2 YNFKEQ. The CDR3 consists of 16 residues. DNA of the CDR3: TGTGCCAGCAGCCAAGAAGGGAGTTCTGGGGCCAACGTCCTGACTTTC. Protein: CASSQEGSSGANVLTF.

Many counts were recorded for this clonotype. In DNA, the CDR3 is TGTGCCAGCAGCCACGGGGATACGCAGTATTTT. Translating gives CASSHGDTQYF. The chain combines TRBV11-2 with TRBJ2-3; no clear D. This CDR3 comprises 11 residues. V lost 5 bases, J lost 6 bases, and 6 bases lay in between. Germline assignment: CDR1 SGHAT and CDR2 FQNNGV.

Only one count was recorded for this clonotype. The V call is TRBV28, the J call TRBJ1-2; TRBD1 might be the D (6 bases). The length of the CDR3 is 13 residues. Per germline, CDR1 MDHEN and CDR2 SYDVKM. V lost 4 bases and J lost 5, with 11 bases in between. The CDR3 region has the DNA TGTGCCAGCAGTTCCGGACAGATGTATGGCTACACCTTC. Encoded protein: CASSSGQMYGYTF.

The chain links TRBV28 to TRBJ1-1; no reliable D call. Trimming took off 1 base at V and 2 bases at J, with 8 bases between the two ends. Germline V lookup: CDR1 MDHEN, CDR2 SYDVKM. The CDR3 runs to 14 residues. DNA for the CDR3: TGTGCCAGCAGTTTATACAAGCCTAACACTGAAGCTTTCTTT. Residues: CASSLYKPNTEAFF.

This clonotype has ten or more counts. The CDR3 is CASSFEGYGYTF. In DNA form, the CDR3 reads TGTGCCAGCAGTTTTGAGGGATATGGCTACACCTTC. The J gene is TRBJ1-2, the V gene TRBV6-2 or TRBV6-3; D gene ambiguous. This CDR3 comprises 12 residues. Per the germline V gene, CDR1 is MNHEY and CDR2 is SVGEGT. V was cut by 4 bases and J by 5 bases, with 8 bases left in between.

The CDR3 DNA is TGTGCCAGCAGCTCGACCGGGACAGGGAACACTGAAGCTTTCTTT. Encoded protein: CASSSTGTGNTEAFF. The chain couples TRBV5-4 to TRBJ1-1; TRBD1 matches at 8 bases. V gave up 3 bases and J gave up 1 base; unmatched junction bases: 5. From germline, CDR1 is SGHNT and CDR2 YYREEE (reference sequence). The CDR3 is made up of 15 amino acids.

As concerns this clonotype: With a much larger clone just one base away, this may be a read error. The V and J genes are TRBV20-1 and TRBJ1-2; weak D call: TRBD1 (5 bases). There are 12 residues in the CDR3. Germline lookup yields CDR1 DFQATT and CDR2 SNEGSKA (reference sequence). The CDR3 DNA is TGCAGTGCTTCTTTACAGGCACGTGGCTACATCTTC. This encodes CSASLQARGYIF.

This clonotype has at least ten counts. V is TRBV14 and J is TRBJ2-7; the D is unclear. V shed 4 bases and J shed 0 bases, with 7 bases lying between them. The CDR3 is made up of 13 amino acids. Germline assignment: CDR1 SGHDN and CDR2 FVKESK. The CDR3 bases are TGTGCCAGCAGCCTACAAAGCTCCTACGAGCAGTACTTC. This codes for CASSLQSSYEQYF.

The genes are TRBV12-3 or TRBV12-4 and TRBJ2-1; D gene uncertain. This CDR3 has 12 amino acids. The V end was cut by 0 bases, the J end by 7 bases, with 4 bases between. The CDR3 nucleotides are TGTGCCAGCAGTTTAGCGGCGAATGAGCAGTTCTTC. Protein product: CASSLAANEQFF.

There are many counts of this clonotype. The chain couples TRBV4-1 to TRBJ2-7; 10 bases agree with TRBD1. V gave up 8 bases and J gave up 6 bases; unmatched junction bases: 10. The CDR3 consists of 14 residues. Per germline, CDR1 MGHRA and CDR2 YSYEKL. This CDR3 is CASGDRGGSLEQYF. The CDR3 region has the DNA TGCGCCAGCGGGGACAGGGGAGGATCCCTCGAGCAGTACTTC.

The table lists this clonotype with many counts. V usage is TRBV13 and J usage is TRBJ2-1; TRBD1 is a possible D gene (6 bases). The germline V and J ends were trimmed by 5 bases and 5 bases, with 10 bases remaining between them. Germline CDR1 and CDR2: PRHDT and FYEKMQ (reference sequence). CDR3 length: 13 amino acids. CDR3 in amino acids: CASSDRTDNEQFF. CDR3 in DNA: TGTGCCAGCAGCGATCGGACAGACAATGAGCAGTTCTTC.

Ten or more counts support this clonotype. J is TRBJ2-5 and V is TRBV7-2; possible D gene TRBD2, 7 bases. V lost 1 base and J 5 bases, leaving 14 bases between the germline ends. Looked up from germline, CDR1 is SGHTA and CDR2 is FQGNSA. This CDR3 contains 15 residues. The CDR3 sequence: CASSLGGGRGETQYF. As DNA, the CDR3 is TGTGCCAGCAGCTTAGGGGGGGGCCGAGGGGAGACCCAGTACTTC.

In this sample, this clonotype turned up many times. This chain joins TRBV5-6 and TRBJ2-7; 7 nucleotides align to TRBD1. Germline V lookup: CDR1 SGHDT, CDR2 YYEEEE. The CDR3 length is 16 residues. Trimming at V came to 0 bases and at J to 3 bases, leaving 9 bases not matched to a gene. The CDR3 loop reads CASSLDVGTAIYEQYF. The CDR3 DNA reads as TGTGCCAGCAGCTTGGATGTTGGGACAGCGATCTACGAGCAGTACTTC. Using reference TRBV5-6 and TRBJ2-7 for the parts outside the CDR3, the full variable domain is DAGVTQSPTHLIKTRGQQVTLRCSPKSGHDTVSWYQQALGQGPQFIFQYYEEEERQRGNFPDRFSGHQFPNYSSELNVNALLLGDSALYLCASSLDVGTAIYEQYFGPGTRLTVT.

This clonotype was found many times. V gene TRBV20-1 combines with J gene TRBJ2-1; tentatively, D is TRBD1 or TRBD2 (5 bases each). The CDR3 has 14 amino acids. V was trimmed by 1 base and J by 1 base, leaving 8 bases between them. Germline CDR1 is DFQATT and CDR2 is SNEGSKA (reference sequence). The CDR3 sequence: CSARAGASYNEQFF. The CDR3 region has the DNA TGCAGTGCTAGAGCCGGGGCATCCTACAATGAGCAGTTCTTC.

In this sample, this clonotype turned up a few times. CDR3 sequence: CASSLTQDTQYF. Written as DNA, the CDR3 is TGTGCCAGCTCACTTACACAAGATACGCAGTATTTT. The chain has TRBV18 and TRBJ2-3, with D hard to call. Germline CDR1 and CDR2: KGHSH and LQKENI. CDR3 length equals 12 residues. V was pared by 4 bases and J by 5 bases, with 7 bases between.